This TCR beta chain stems from a study of T cell responses to AZD1222 COVID-19 vaccine. Study outcomes and limitations: Baseline serology detected seropositivity in only five to seven AZD1222 recipients.

CDR3 length: 14 residues. Germline lookup yields CDR1 LNHDA and CDR2 SQIVND (reference sequence). Trimming left V 4 bases short and J 5 bases short, with 14 bases between. With regard to this clone: Its specificity is unknown.

Profiling relied on immunoSEQ multiplex PCR, and the TCRdb table lists in-frame clones only, not all of them. The profile shows about 180,000 clones, about nine tenths of them singletons. This material consisted of peripheral blood, taken 28 days after the second AZD1222 dose. The receptor was derived from an adult who received the AZD1222 COVID-19 vaccine. The chain carries TRBV19 and TRBJ1-1, with a weak D call TRBD1 (6 bases). The CDR3 loop reads CASSTGGTRTEAFF. DNA of the CDR3: TGTGCCAGTAGTACCGGGGGGACAAGGACTGAAGCTTTCTTT.